A selection of T cell receptor beta chains follows, all from one sample in a study of control samples from healthy donors and cancer patients. Method: immunoSEQ multiplex PCR; TCRdb's copy keeps in-frame clones and lacks some. The sample yields some 120,000 clones, over 85% seen once. The sequenced material came from blood. All receptors derive from a man aged 30 to 45 in good health. Each CDR3 is given with its conserved first and last residue. D genes are given only for firm matches. Expanded clones get a size class; other rows say once, few or many, or leave the size out.

CDR3 length | D gene | clone size | J gene | V gene | CDR3 DNA | CDR3 protein
15 | NA | NA | TRBJ1-6 | TRBV5-4 | TGTGCCAGCAGCTTGTCCAGGGTGAATAATTCACCCCTCCACTTT | CASSLSRVNNSPLHF
17 | TRBD1 | NA | TRBJ2-3 | TRBV2 | TGTGCTAGGGGGGGCTTTTGGGACAGGGAAAGCACAGATACGCAGTATTTT | CARGGFWDRESTDTQYF
14 | NA | NA | TRBJ1-4 | TRBV5-1 | TGCGCCAGCAGCTCCGGGGGGGTCTATGAAAAACTGTTTTTT | CASSSGGVYEKLFF
15 | NA | NA | TRBJ1-1 | TRBV6-6 | TGTGCCAGCAACCGTTCGGGGCGCGATGACACTGAAGCTTTCTTT | CASNRSGRDDTEAFF
16 | NA | NA | TRBJ2-3 | TRBV11-2 | TGTGCCAGCAGCTTAGGTGCGAATATGGTTTCAGATACGCAGTATTTT | CASSLGANMVSDTQYF
14 | NA | NA | TRBJ2-1 | TRBV5-1 | TGCGCCAGCAGCTTGGGACGATCCTACAATGAGCAGTTCTTC | CASSLGRSYNEQFF
16 | NA | NA | TRBJ2-7 | TRBV7-9 | TGTGCCAGCAGCCCACCAGGCGGGAAAAATTTCTACGAGCAGTACTTC | CASSPPGGKNFYEQYF
15 | TRBD1 | NA | TRBJ1-5 | TRBV6-2/TRBV6-3 | TGTGCCAGCAGTTCGGACAGGGGGAGCAATCAGCCCCAGCATTTT | CASSSDRGSNQPQHF
15 | NA | NA | TRBJ1-4 | TRBV2 | TGTGCCAGCAGTGCTCCCACCTGGTTCGAGGAAAAACTGTTTTTT | CASSAPTWFEEKLFF
14 | NA | NA | TRBJ2-3 | TRBV15 | TGTGCCACCAGCAGAGAACAGGGAATAGATACGCAGTATTTT | CATSREQGIDTQYF
16 | NA | NA | TRBJ2-1 | TRBV21-1 | TGTGCCAGCAGCAAAGACTACTGGGGGGAATACAATGAGCAGTTCTTC | CASSKDYWGEYNEQFF
15 | NA | NA | TRBJ2-6 | TRBV7-2 | TGTGCCAGCAGCTTAGCCGGGTCTGGGGCCAACGTCCTGACTTTC | CASSLAGSGANVLTF
12 | TRBD1 | NA | TRBJ2-7 | TRBV19 | TGTGCCAGTAGTACTGACAGGGGCGAGCAGTACTTC | CASSTDRGEQYF
15 | TRBD1 | once | TRBJ2-1 | TRBV2 | TGTGCCAGAAAAGGTACGGACAGGGAGCGTCATGAGCAGTTCTTC | CARKGTDRERHEQFF
13 | TRBD2 | NA | TRBJ2-1 | TRBV29-1 | TGCAGCGTAACCGGGACTAGCGGGGACGGGGGGATCTTC | CSVTGTSGDGGIF
12 | NA | NA | TRBJ1-5 | TRBV2 | TGTGCCAGCAGTCCAGGGGATCAGCCCCAGCATTTT | CASSPGDQPQHF
17 | TRBD2 | NA | TRBJ2-2 | TRBV28 | TGTGCCAGCAGTTTATGGAGACTAGCGGGGGGGATCGGGGAGCTGTTTTTT | CASSLWRLAGGIGELFF
14 | TRBD1 | NA | TRBJ1-1 | TRBV19 | TGTGCCAGTAGTACCGACAGGGGGCCAACTGAAGCTTTCTTT | CASSTDRGPTEAFF
14 | TRBD2 | NA | TRBJ2-5 | TRBV9 | TGTGCCAGCAGCCCGCGGGGGGCGGAAGAGACCCAGTACTTC | CASSPRGAEETQYF
15 | NA | few | TRBJ2-5 | TRBV2 | TGTGCCAGCACCCCTATACGGGGGCGCCAAGAGACCCAGTACTTC | CASTPIRGRQETQYF
16 | TRBD1 | NA | TRBJ1-4 | TRBV27 | TGTGCCAGCAGTGATACAGGGGGCGTGTTGGACGAAAAACTGTTTTTT | CASSDTGGVLDEKLFF
11 | NA | NA | TRBJ2-3 | TRBV9 | TGTGCCAGCGAGGGAGCAGATACGCAGTATTTT | CASEGADTQYF
14 | NA | once | TRBJ2-1 | TRBV9 | TGTGCCAGCAGCGTAGCTGAGGGCACCAATGAGCAGTTCTTC | CASSVAEGTNEQFF
14 | TRBD1 | few | TRBJ1-2 | TRBV30 | TGTGCCTGGAGTCGGGACAGGGGGGGATATGGCTACACCTTC | CAWSRDRGGYGYTF
13 | NA | NA | TRBJ2-5 | TRBV18 | TGTGCCAGCTCACCCCGGTTGGGAGAGACCCAGTACTTC | CASSPRLGETQYF
15 | TRBD1 | NA | TRBJ1-6 | TRBV18 | TGTGCCAGCTCACTCGTACAGGGGAATAATTCACCCCTCCACTTT | CASSLVQGNNSPLHF
17 | NA | NA | TRBJ1-6 | TRBV19 | TGTGCCAGTAGTATGAGCGGAACGAGCTCCTATAATTCACCCCTCCACTTT | CASSMSGTSSYNSPLHF
13 | NA | NA | TRBJ1-2 | TRBV5-1 | TGCGCCAGCAGCTTCCAGGCTAACTATGGCTACACCTTC | CASSFQANYGYTF
14 | TRBD1 | NA | TRBJ1-1 | TRBV5-6 | TGTGCCAGCAGGAACAGGGGGCAAGGGGGTGAAGCTTTCTTT | CASRNRGQGGEAFF
15 | TRBD2 | NA | TRBJ2-5 | TRBV11-2 | TGTGCCAGCAGCTTAGCCCGGGGGGGCCCCAGGACCCAGTACTTC | CASSLARGGPRTQYF
12 | NA | once | TRBJ2-3 | TRBV28 | TGTGCCAGCAGTTTACGGGGAGATACGCAGTATTTT | CASSLRGDTQYF
14 | NA | NA | TRBJ2-7 | TRBV7-9 | TGTGCCAGCAGCCGCCTTGGGGGGCTCGACGAGCAGTACTTC | CASSRLGGLDEQYF
14 | NA | NA | TRBJ1-2 | TRBV5-4 | TGTGCCAGCAGCTTGGGGTTAGTGGCGTATGGCTACACCTTC | CASSLGLVAYGYTF
17 | TRBD1 | NA | TRBJ1-2 | TRBV19 | TGTGCCAGTAGTATTGGACAGGGGGCGCGTGGCGGATTTGGCTACACCTTC | CASSIGQGARGGFGYTF
15 | NA | once | TRBJ2-5 | TRBV7-6 | TGTGCCAGCAGCTTAAAGGGGGGGCCACAAGAGACCCAGTACTTC | CASSLKGGPQETQYF
15 | NA | NA | TRBJ1-2 | TRBV19 | TGTGCCAGTAGTACCCGGACAATTGGACCCTACGGCTACACCTTC | CASSTRTIGPYGYTF
15 | TRBD2 | NA | TRBJ2-3 | TRBV19 | TGTGCCAGTAGTCTCCGACTAGCGACCACAGATACGCAGTATTTT | CASSLRLATTDTQYF
14 | NA | once | TRBJ2-1 | TRBV7-2 | TGTGCCAGCAGCTTAGGTGCAGGGAACAATGAGCAGTTCTTC | CASSLGAGNNEQFF
15 | NA | NA | TRBJ1-4 | TRBV4-3 | TGCGCCAGCAGCCAAGAAGTTATCCTTAATGAAAAACTGTTTTTT | CASSQEVILNEKLFF
15 | TRBD2 | NA | TRBJ2-1 | TRBV11-3 | TGTGCCAGCAGCTTAGCGGGGGGGTTTAACAATGAGCAGTTCTTC | CASSLAGGFNNEQFF
15 | NA | NA | TRBJ1-4 | TRBV7-8 | TGTGCCAGCAGCTCACTTCAGGGTTCTAATGAAAAACTGTTTTTT | CASSSLQGSNEKLFF
13 | TRBD1 | NA | TRBJ1-1 | TRBV27 | TGTGCCAGCAGTTTGACAGGGAGCCCTGAAGCTTTCTTT | CASSLTGSPEAFF
14 | TRBD1 | NA | TRBJ2-7 | TRBV18 | TGTGCCAGCTCACCGGGACAGGGTTCCTACGAGCAGTACTTC | CASSPGQGSYEQYF
19 | NA | NA | TRBJ2-1 | TRBV7-8 | TGTGCCAGCAGCCCCCTATATCCCGGGGCTAGCGATTCCTACAATGAGCAGTTCTTC | CASSPLYPGASDSYNEQFF
14 | TRBD2 | NA | TRBJ2-3 | TRBV19 | TGTGCCAGTAGGTTAGCGGGGGGCACAGATACGCAGTATTTT | CASRLAGGTDTQYF
18 | NA | NA | TRBJ2-7 | TRBV10-3 | TGTGCCATCAGTGAGTCGTTAGGTGGATCGTTAAGCTCCTACGAGCAGTACTTC | CAISESLGGSLSSYEQYF
15 | NA | NA | TRBJ1-3 | TRBV5-1 | TGCGCCAGCAGCTTAGACAGACCCTCTGGAAACACCATATATTTT | CASSLDRPSGNTIYF
11 | TRBD1 | once | TRBJ2-7 | TRBV29-1 | TGCAGCGGAGACAGGGATGGGGAGCAGTACTTC | CSGDRDGEQYF
18 | TRBD2 | NA | TRBJ2-7 | TRBV6-1 | TGTGCCAGCAGTGAAATCTCGGGTAGCGGGGGGTCCATACTCGAGCAGTACTTC | CASSEISGSGGSILEQYF